Below are 24 T cell receptor beta chains sequenced from a single sample in a study of neurological immune-mediated disorders. Each CDR3 protein gets one entry after TCRdb re-called the 5' RACE reads with MiXCR. The table includes tens of thousands of distinct CDR3 sequences, roughly 3.2% detected once. Sequenced input: PBMCs. The source is a man aged 40-49 years with multiple sclerosis.

This clonotype was picked up many times. J is TRBJ2-5 and V is TRBV21-1; the table names TRBD1, a call not compared with the DNA. TRBV21-1 counts as a pseudogene. The CDR3 covers 15 residues. Written as DNA, the CDR3 is TGTGCCAGCAGCAAAGCTGAGGGCGCGGCAGAGACCCAGTACTTC. Protein product: CASSKAEGAAETQYF.

This clonotype was counted a few times. A much larger clone lies a single base off, so this may be a read error. J is TRBJ1-1 and V is TRBV20-1; no clear D. Germline V gives CDR1 DFQATT, CDR2 SNEGSKA (reference sequence). The CDR3 loop spans 12 amino acids. V lost 2 bases to trimming and J lost 1 base, with 5 bases between them. DNA for the CDR3: TGCAGTGCTAGAAAGCCGAACACTGAAGCTTTCTTT. It is translated as CSARKPNTEAFF.

The table lists this clonotype with many counts. The chain has TRBV5-1 and TRBJ2-5, with TRBD1 matching 9 bases. Trimming at V came to 5 bases and at J to 5 bases, leaving 10 bases not matched to a gene. Germline CDR1 and CDR2: SGHRS and YFSETQ. The CDR3 covers 15 residues. The CDR3 loop is CASSPGTGNGETQYF. DNA for the CDR3: TGCGCCAGCAGTCCCGGGACAGGGAACGGGGAGACCCAGTACTTC.

This clonotype was picked up many times. This sequence joins TRBV11-3 and TRBJ2-2, with 10 bases identical to TRBD2. The CDR3 runs 16 residues. V shed 5 bases, J shed 3 bases, and the junction held 6 bases outside the gene matches. CDR1 is SGHNT, CDR2 YENEEA, per germline. The DNA of the CDR3 is TGTGCCAGCAGCCCTGGGCTAGCGGGAGACACCGGGGAGCTGTTTTTT. Amino acids: CASSPGLAGDTGELFF.

This clonotype was seen ten or more times. The V call is TRBV5-1, the J call TRBJ1-1, with a tentative D call TRBD1 (5 bases). This CDR3 region has 15 residues. Trimming shortened V by 2 bases and J by 4 bases, and 15 bases separated the two germline ends. Per germline, CDR1 SGHRS and CDR2 YFSETQ. The CDR3 sequence is CASSFGRDSGTEAFF. DNA of the CDR3: TGCGCCAGCAGCTTTGGGCGGGACTCTGGCACTGAAGCTTTCTTT.

This clonotype occurred many times. V usage is TRBV5-5 and J usage is TRBJ2-7; TRBD1 matches 7 bases. The CDR3 loop spans 13 amino acids. CDR1 is SGHKS, CDR2 YYEKEE, per germline (reference sequence). V gave up 4 bases and J gave up 3 bases; unmatched junction bases: 4. CDR3 sequence reads: CASSVGTDYEQYF. The CDR3 DNA reads TGTGCCAGCAGCGTCGGGACAGACTACGAGCAGTACTTC.

Many counts were recorded for this clonotype. The chain employs TRBV20-1 and TRBJ2-1, with 10 bases lining up with TRBD2. Germline V gene data show CDR1 as DFQATT and CDR2 as SNEGSKA (reference sequence). The trim removed 0 bases at V and 4 bases at J, leaving 6 bases unmatched. The CDR3 is 16 residues long. As DNA, the CDR3 is TGCAGTGCTAGAGATCTGAGCGGGAGGGGTTACAATGAGCAGTTCTTC. It yields the protein CSARDLSGRGYNEQFF.

This clonotype was counted many times. The chain joins TRBV9 to TRBJ2-3; D not certain. This CDR3 has 13 residues. Trimming stripped 0 bases from V and 6 bases from J, with 8 bases between. Germline loops: CDR1 SGDLS, CDR2 YYNGEE. The CDR3 DNA reads TGTGCCAGCAGCGTAGAGACTCCCGATACGCAGTATTTT. Protein sequence: CASSVETPDTQYF.

This clonotype showed up many times. The chain is built from TRBV20-1 and TRBJ1-1; 10 bases are a match to TRBD1. The CDR3 loop spans 14 amino acids. CDR1 is DFQATT and CDR2 is SNEGSKA in the germline V gene (reference sequence). Trimming removed 5 bases from V and 1 base from J; junction bases left unmatched: 4. The CDR3 sequence: CSARRTGGNTEAFF. CDR3 sequence (DNA): TGCAGTGCTCGCAGGACAGGGGGGAACACTGAAGCTTTCTTT.

This clonotype was seen at least ten times. J is TRBJ2-1 and V is TRBV12-3 or TRBV12-4, with D maybe TRBD1 (6 bases). The CDR3 length is 14 residues. The germline V and J ends were trimmed by 6 bases and 0 bases, with 9 bases remaining between them. CDR3 protein: CASSNRDSYNEQFF. In DNA, the CDR3 is TGTGCCAGCAGCAACAGGGACTCCTACAATGAGCAGTTCTTC.

This clonotype was recorded at least ten times. The V call is TRBV5-6, the J call TRBJ2-7, with 12 bases that match TRBD2. V lost 3 bases, J lost 4 bases, and 5 bases stayed unmatched. The length of the CDR3 is 15 residues. Germline assignment: CDR1 SGHDT and CDR2 YYEEEE. The CDR3 nucleotides are TGTGCCAGCAGCTCACTAGCGGGAGGAGGATACGAGCAGTACTTC. It is translated as CASSSLAGGGYEQYF.

This clonotype was seen a handful of times. This may be a read error: a much more frequent sequence differs by one nucleotide. The chain employs TRBV5-1 and TRBJ2-1, with D perhaps matching TRBD2 (5 bases). The CDR3 is 16 residues long. Germline V CDR1 and CDR2: SGHRS, YFSETQ. Trimming pared 4 bases from V and 10 bases from J, leaving 24 bases between. CDR3 loop: CASSLVPGTVSGEQFF. CDR3 nucleotides: TGCGCCAGCAGCCTCGTCCCGGGAACAGTCTCTGGGGAGCAGTTCTTC.

Many counts were recorded for this clonotype. The chain is built from TRBV5-1 and TRBJ1-2; D not certain. There are 13 residues in the CDR3. The V and J ends lost 4 bases and 0 bases respectively, with 7 bases between them. CDR1 and CDR2 (germline): SGHRS, YFSETQ. The CDR3 here is CASSQAANYGYTF. DNA of the CDR3: TGCGCCAGCAGCCAAGCCGCTAACTATGGCTACACCTTC.

This clonotype was counted at least ten times. The rearrangement uses TRBV12-3 or TRBV12-4 and TRBJ1-1; 9 positions agree with TRBD1. The V and J ends lost 5 bases and 7 bases, in that order; junction bases with no gene match: 11. This CDR3 contains 15 residues. This CDR3 is CASSGRGQGVGEAFF. The CDR3 DNA reads as TGTGCCAGCAGTGGAAGGGGACAGGGAGTAGGTGAAGCTTTCTTT.

This clonotype showed up many times. The chain carries TRBV27 and TRBJ2-5; tentative D call: TRBD2 (6 bases). The V gene's germline CDR1 is MNHEY and CDR2 SMNVEV (reference sequence). The V end lost 6 bases, the J end lost 2 bases, and 25 bases lay between the germline ends. The CDR3 consists of 18 residues. CDR3 DNA: TGTGCCAGCAGCCTGATTCTTCGGGACTTTAGACCTCAAGAGACCCAGTACTTC. It encodes CASSLILRDFRPQETQYF.

Many counts were recorded for this clonotype. The chain carries TRBV2 and TRBJ2-1; 7 bases align to TRBD2. Germline assignment: CDR1 SNHLY and CDR2 FYNNEI. The V gene end was trimmed by 10 bases and the J gene end by 4 bases; junction bases not matched to a gene: 7. This CDR3 has 13 amino acids. The CDR3 DNA reads TGTGCCACCAAGGCGGGAGAGTACAATGAGCAGTTCTTC. It specifies CATKAGEYNEQFF.

This clonotype has a count of ten or more. J is TRBJ2-3 and V is TRBV6-6, with 9 positions matching TRBD1. The trim removed 6 bases at V and 2 bases at J, leaving 9 bases unmatched. Germline lookup yields CDR1 MNHNY and CDR2 SVGAGI (reference sequence). The CDR3 extends over 16 amino acids. CDR3 coding DNA: TGTGCCAGCAGACTAGGGAGACAGGGGGACACAGATACGCAGTATTTT. Its protein is CASRLGRQGDTDTQYF.

This clonotype was counted at least ten times. The chain recombines TRBV5-1 with TRBJ1-5; no reliable D call. Germline assignment: CDR1 SGHRS and CDR2 YFSETQ. There are 15 residues in the CDR3. V was cut by 0 bases and J by 1 base, with 8 bases left in between. CDR3 sequence: CASSLGTASNQPQHF. The DNA of the CDR3 is TGCGCCAGCAGCTTGGGAACAGCAAGCAATCAGCCCCAGCATTTT. Drawing the rest from reference TRBV5-1 and TRBJ1-5, the complete variable domain is KAGVTQTPRYLIKTRGQQVTLSCSPISGHRSVSWYQQTPGQGLQFLFEYFSETQRNKGNFPGRFSGRQFSNSRSEMNVSTLELGDSALYLCASSLGTASNQPQHFGDGTRLSIL.

This clonotype was seen ten or more times. The V gene is TRBV5-1, the J gene TRBJ2-7, with 7 bases identical to TRBD1. Germline CDR1 SGHRS, CDR2 YFSETQ. Unmatched junction bases numbered 4, after V lost 2 bases and J lost 5 bases. The CDR3 spans 13 residues. CDR3 DNA: TGCGCCAGCAGCTTAGGGGGCCTCAACGAGCAGTACTTC. Its protein product is CASSLGGLNEQYF.

This clonotype was seen ten or more times. The chain's CDR3 is CASSSGTSGEKLFF. In nucleotides, the CDR3 is TGTGCCAGCAGCTCCGGGACATCTGGTGAAAAACTGTTTTTT. This chain joins TRBV7-6 and TRBJ1-4; tentative D call: TRBD1 (6 bases). CDR1 is SGHVS and CDR2 is FNYEAQ in the germline V gene. Trimming took 4 bases from V and 7 from J, leaving 13 bases between them. The CDR3 is 14 residues long.

Comments on this clonotype: A read error is possible here, since a much larger clone lies one base away. This chain uses TRBV11-2 with TRBJ2-3; D gene ambiguous. CDR1 and CDR2 from the germline V gene are SGHAT and FQNNGV. The CDR3 contains 13 residues. CDR3 bases: TGTGCCAGCAGCTCCGGTCCCACAGATAAGCAGTATTTT. It yields the protein CASSSGPTDKQYF.

The sample holds many counts of this clonotype. The genes are TRBV20-1 and TRBJ2-3; TRBD2 agrees at 8 bases. Germline V lookup: CDR1 DFQATT, CDR2 SNEGSKA (reference sequence). CDR3 length: 12 amino acids. J lost 6 bases, V lost 3 bases, and 2 bases had no gene match. CDR3 amino acids: CSASGRGDTQYF. CDR3 bases: TGCAGTGCTAGCGGGAGGGGGGATACGCAGTATTTT.

This clonotype was seen many times. This chain connects TRBV20-1 to TRBJ2-1, with 11 bases identical to TRBD2. Trimming took 6 bases from V and 8 from J; bases not matched to a gene: 12. Germline assignment: CDR1 DFQATT and CDR2 SNEGSKA (reference sequence). The CDR3 runs to 15 residues. The CDR3 region is CSATPTSGASHEQFF. In DNA form, the CDR3 reads TGCAGTGCCACCCCGACTAGCGGGGCGAGCCATGAGCAGTTCTTC.

This clonotype was seen repeatedly, ten times or more. The J gene is TRBJ2-7, the V gene TRBV5-1; 9 bases match TRBD2. Trimming removed 4 bases from V and 0 bases from J; junction bases left unmatched: 5. This CDR3 is built from 15 residues. Germline V gene lookup returns CDR1 SGHRS and CDR2 YFSETQ. The CDR3 loop is CASSPGGGASYEQYF. As DNA, the CDR3 is TGCGCCAGCAGCCCGGGCGGGGGGGCCTCCTACGAGCAGTACTTC.